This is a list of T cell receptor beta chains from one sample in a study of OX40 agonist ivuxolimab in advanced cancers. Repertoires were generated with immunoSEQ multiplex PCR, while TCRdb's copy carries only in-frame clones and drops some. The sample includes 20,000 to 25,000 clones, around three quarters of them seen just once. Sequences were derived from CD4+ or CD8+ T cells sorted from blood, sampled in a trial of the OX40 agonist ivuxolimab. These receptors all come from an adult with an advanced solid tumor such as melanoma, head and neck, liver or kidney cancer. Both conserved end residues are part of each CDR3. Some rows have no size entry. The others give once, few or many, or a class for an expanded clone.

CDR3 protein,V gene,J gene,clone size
CAWKIRDRQETQYF,TRBV30,TRBJ2-5,-
CASSLAAGQGYEQYF,TRBV11-3,TRBJ2-7,-
CSTSLGTSTDTQYF,TRBV29-1,TRBJ2-3,-
CASSYLVTGVSYNEQFF,TRBV7-2,TRBJ2-1,-
CASSPFLTEAFF,TRBV6-1,TRBJ1-1,-
CASSWTSGSYEQYF,TRBV6-5,TRBJ2-7,-
CASRESDTQYF,TRBV2,TRBJ2-3,-
CASSSRGGSAKVGDTQYF,TRBV7-2,TRBJ2-3,-
CASSRSDRAPRGTYEQYF,TRBV14,TRBJ2-7,-
CASNSGQPVVNTEAFF,TRBV19,TRBJ1-1,-
CAWRGDWSGLEQFF,TRBV30,TRBJ2-1,-
CASSLAGGAEQYF,TRBV2,TRBJ2-7,-
CASSHQQFSFRAFF,TRBV23-1,TRBJ1-1,-
CASTPVGGGSYNEQFF,TRBV19,TRBJ2-1,-
CASSSRGGSTEAFF,TRBV7-2,TRBJ1-1,once
CASSWDSRGGYTF,TRBV6-1,TRBJ1-2,-
CASSRFNLREKGYEQYF,TRBV7-2,TRBJ2-7,-
CATATPATGSQETQYF,TRBV6-6,TRBJ2-5,-
CASRSLSQGNNSPLHF,TRBV27,TRBJ1-6,-
CASSFGPGQGVYEQYF,TRBV27,TRBJ2-7,-
CATRLAVNTDTQYF,TRBV10-3,TRBJ2-3,-
CASSFSADSSGANVLTF,TRBV5-1,TRBJ2-6,-
CASSPNQGSWEYF,TRBV18,TRBJ2-7,-
CASNKQGGEQYF,TRBV7-9,TRBJ2-7,-
CASSSGSGTMTEQYF,TRBV7-2,TRBJ2-7,few
CASSSVMNTGELFF,TRBV5-1,TRBJ2-2,-
CASSMGQGFAAFF,TRBV5-6,TRBJ1-1,-
CASSLYSSRDYNEQFF,TRBV11-3,TRBJ2-1,-
CASTFSGSTGELFF,TRBV11-1,TRBJ2-2,-
CASSLALAGGPQYF,TRBV7-2,TRBJ2-3,-
CASSPSQGTPYGYTF,TRBV6-6,TRBJ1-2,-
CAWSVRGISSYNEQFF,TRBV30,TRBJ2-1,-
CASTIRGGGEQFF,TRBV19,TRBJ2-1,-
CASSQVTDTQYF,TRBV14,TRBJ2-3,-
CASSPTSVTGELFF,TRBV4-3,TRBJ2-2,-
CSASGYNEQFF,TRBV20-1,TRBJ2-1,-
CASSLLGPIPQETQYF,TRBV5-1,TRBJ2-5,-
CASSLEDTDTQYF,TRBV11-3,TRBJ2-3,-
CASSLAGGNQPQHF,TRBV7-9,TRBJ1-5,-
CATSSQDRVNEQFF,TRBV15,TRBJ2-1,-
CSVLTGGGNQPQHF,TRBV29-1,TRBJ1-5,-
CASSLRGRVSIRRIEAFF,TRBV27,TRBJ1-1,-
CASRTGHTGELFF,TRBV6-5,TRBJ2-2,-
CAWTDNYGYTF,TRBV30,TRBJ1-2,-
CASRQGSGTEAFF,TRBV27,TRBJ1-1,-
CASSYKGFEAFF,TRBV6-6,TRBJ1-1,-
CASSSGTVYSEQYF,TRBV28,TRBJ2-5,-
CASSRDRGYNEQFF,TRBV6-1,TRBJ2-1,-
CASSSRTSLETQYF,TRBV5-4,TRBJ2-5,-
CASSFRDGKETQYF,TRBV13,TRBJ2-5,-
CASSMARTGDEKLFF,TRBV19,TRBJ1-4,few
CASSPNDRVGKLFF,TRBV6-1,TRBJ1-4,-
CASSPQSGSKETQYF,TRBV7-2,TRBJ2-5,-
CAISVVRPIPNEQYF,TRBV10-3,TRBJ2-7,-
CASSVGQQTYEQYF,TRBV18,TRBJ2-7,-
CASSLGGTAKETQYF,TRBV7-9,TRBJ2-5,few
CASSQKFSGGAGSYEQYF,TRBV4-2,TRBJ2-7,-
CASETPTGLHSYEQYF,TRBV2,TRBJ2-7,-
CASSLGDRGGETQYF,TRBV5-4,TRBJ2-5,-
CASSLGLGVNTDTQYF,TRBV7-3,TRBJ2-3,once